This T cell receptor (beta chain) was captured by sequencing in a study of blood T cell repertoires in COVID-19. The overall study: The study drew acute and convalescent COVID-19 samples from the United States, Italy and Spain.

Some clones are missing from TCRdb's copy, which holds only in-frame ones; the method was immunoSEQ multiplex PCR. Here the sample spans approximately 300,000 clones, 85% being singletons. Germline V lookup: CDR1 SGHRS, CDR2 YFSETQ. V gave up 4 bases and J gave up 6 bases, with 17 bases separating them. There are 14 residues in the CDR3. It was within 2 weeks before study entry that exposed participants met a COVID-19 case. V and J are TRBV5-1 and TRBJ2-7, with D maybe TRBD2 (5 bases). This clonotype originated in a woman aged 30 to 39 who had been exposed to COVID-19. The material sequenced was PBMCs or T cells enriched from blood (not recorded which). The CDR3 DNA reads as TGCGCCAGCAGCGGACTCACTAGGGCGGGCGAGCAGTACTTC. Its translation: CASSGLTRAGEQYF.